The rows below give T cell receptor beta chains drawn from one sample of a study of shared T cell receptors in the human thymus. Profiling relied on immunoSEQ multiplex PCR, and the TCRdb table lists in-frame clones only, not all of them. The sample has some 700,000 clones, 80% to 90% seen once; the top ten hold 0.0095% to 0.011%. This sample was also put to use in a study of human thymus T cells.

The specimen sequenced was thymocytes. The receptor source for this set is a girl in the first two years of life with a congenital heart defect. CDR3s include the opening cysteine and the closing phenylalanine or tryptophan. A D gene is named only where the DNA matches it firmly. Clone size, where shown, is once, few, many, or a class for clones that have expanded.

j_call d_call v_call clone_size cdr3_nt cdr3_aa
TRBJ1-2 TRBD1 TRBV10-1 few TGCGCCAGCAGTGTGGCCCGACAGGGGAGAGGGACTAATTATGGCTACACCTTC CASSVARQGRGTNYGYTF
TRBJ1-2 TRBD1 TRBV4-1 - TGCGCCAGCAGCCACGGGACAGGGGGCTATGGCTACACCTTC CASSHGTGGYGYTF
TRBJ1-1 TRBD1 TRBV7-9 - TGTGCCAGCAGCTTGCGGGGACAGGGAAGTACTGAAGCTTTCTTT CASSLRGQGSTEAFF
TRBJ1-1 - TRBV27 - TGTGCCAGCAGTCACTCGCGATTGAGCACTGAAGCTTTCTTT CASSHSRLSTEAFF
TRBJ1-6 - TRBV9 - TGTGCCAGCAGCCCTTCATCTGGGGGCGGCCCACCCCTCCACTTT CASSPSSGGGPPLHF
TRBJ1-1 - TRBV7-9 - TGTGCCAGCAGCTTACCTATTAAGAGGGCGATAGCGGACACTGAAGCTTTCTTT CASSLPIKRAIADTEAFF
TRBJ1-1 - TRBV6-1 - TGTGCCAGCAGTGACGAGGGCTGGTTGGGCACTGAAGCTTTCTTT CASSDEGWLGTEAFF
TRBJ1-2 - TRBV20-1 few TGCAGTGCTAGCAGAGGCTACACCTTC CSASRGYTF
TRBJ1-4 TRBD1 TRBV5-6 once TGTGCCAGCAGCCCGCACAGGGGGGGAAGTGAAAAACTGTTTTTT CASSPHRGGSEKLFF
TRBJ1-1 - TRBV7-2 - TGTGCCAGCAGCTTAGTTTCGGGGATGGTTGAAGCTTTCTTT CASSLVSGMVEAFF
TRBJ2-7 - TRBV2 - TGTGCCAGCAGTTCCATAGGAGGGCACTACGAGCAGTACTTC CASSSIGGHYEQYF
TRBJ2-5 - TRBV5-6 - TGTGCCAGCAGCCCCAACAGAAATGAGACCCAGTACTTC CASSPNRNETQYF
TRBJ1-2 - TRBV4-1 once TGCGCCAGCAGCCCCCGACAGGTCTATGGCTACACCTTC CASSPRQVYGYTF
TRBJ1-1 TRBD1 TRBV5-1 - TGCGCCAGCAGCCAGAAAAAGACGGACAGGGACACTGAAGCTTTCTTT CASSQKKTDRDTEAFF
TRBJ2-6 - TRBV7-9 - TGTGCCAGCAGCCCCTGCTCAGGGGGGATCTCTGGGGCCAACGTCCTGACTTTC CASSPCSGGISGANVLTF
TRBJ2-1 - TRBV27 few TGTGCCAGCAGCCTGCACCCTCTAGGGGGAGACTGCAATGAGCAGTTCTTC CASSLHPLGGDCNEQFF
TRBJ1-2 - TRBV28 - TGTGCCAGCATCCCCAGGGGAAGGGATGGCTACACCTTC CASIPRGRDGYTF
TRBJ2-2 - TRBV6-6 - TGTGCCAGCAGGGAGGGGGCCGGGGGCGGGGAGCTGTTTTTT CASREGAGGGELFF
TRBJ2-7 - TRBV4-1 - TGCGCCAGCAGCCAAGTTGACAGCTCCTACGAGCAGTACTTC CASSQVDSSYEQYF
TRBJ2-1 - TRBV5-4 - TGTGCCAGCAGCCAACCGACATACAGCTCCTACAATGAGCAGTTCTTC CASSQPTYSSYNEQFF
TRBJ2-7 TRBD1 TRBV9 - TGTGCCAGCAGCACGGGGCAGGGGGCTAACGAGCAGTACTTC CASSTGQGANEQYF
TRBJ1-4 TRBD1 TRBV4-3 - TGCGCCAGCAGCCAAGATCGGTCGACAGGGGGTTTGGGAAAACTGTTTTTT CASSQDRSTGGLGKLFF
TRBJ2-2 - TRBV9 - TGTGCCAGCAGCGTAGAAACCAGGACCGGGGAGCTGTTTTTT CASSVETRTGELFF
TRBJ2-7 TRBD1 TRBV5-6 - TGTGCCAGCAGCCGAGGGACAGACTACGAGCAGTACTTC CASSRGTDYEQYF
TRBJ2-7 TRBD1 TRBV10-3 few TGTGCCATCAGAGACCCGGGACAGGGAGTGTTGGATCCGTACGAGCAGTACTTC CAIRDPGQGVLDPYEQYF
TRBJ1-5 - TRBV4-1 once TGCGCCAGCAGCCAAGGTTGGTCAGTCCCCAATCAGCCCCAGCATTTT CASSQGWSVPNQPQHF
TRBJ2-5 TRBD1 TRBV11-2 - TGTGCCAGCACCAAAGGGGGCCTAGCCCAAGGAGAGACCCAGTACTTC CASTKGGLAQGETQYF
TRBJ2-5 - TRBV14 - TGTGCCAGCAGCCCAGGGACTTCCCAAGAGACCCAGTACTTC CASSPGTSQETQYF
TRBJ2-4 TRBD2 TRBV7-2 few TGTGCCAGCAGCTTACTAGCGGGGGGGAAAAACATTCAGTACTTC CASSLLAGGKNIQYF
TRBJ1-6 - TRBV11-2 - TGTGCCAGCAGCTTAAAATGCTTTAAGGGGCAGGGGAATTCACCCCTCCACTTT CASSLKCFKGQGNSPLHF
TRBJ1-2 - TRBV9 - TGTGCCAGCAGCGTAGCTGAGGGGGTTTTGGGGTCCCTCCCTAACTATGGCTACACCTTC CASSVAEGVLGSLPNYGYTF
TRBJ2-1 - TRBV11-2 - TGTGCCAGCAGCTTAGATCTGGGCGTACAGCGGAGTATTTACAATGAGCAGTTCTTC CASSLDLGVQRSIYNEQFF
TRBJ1-1 - TRBV5-6 - TGTGCCAGCAGCGCTTTAGGGGGTAACACTGAAGCTTTCTTT CASSALGGNTEAFF
TRBJ2-6 TRBD1 TRBV18 - TGTGCCAGCTCACTAGGGGACAGGGCGTTTTTACCCCTCTTTAGCTCTGGGGCCAACGTCCTGACTTTC CASSLGDRAFLPLFSSGANVLTF
TRBJ2-7 TRBD2 TRBV4-2 once TGTGCCAGCAGCAAGGATGGGCCTAGCGGGGCCTACGAGCAGTACTTC CASSKDGPSGAYEQYF
TRBJ1-1 - TRBV28 - TGTGCCACCTATGACAGAGGGGGGGGGAACACTGAAGCTTTCTTT CATYDRGGGNTEAFF
TRBJ2-2 TRBD2 TRBV5-5 - TGTGCCAGCAGCTTGGGGCCTAGCGGGTATACCACCGGGGAGCTGTTTTTT CASSLGPSGYTTGELFF
TRBJ1-2 - TRBV28 few TGTGCCAGCAGTTTATTTCCAGGGGCCTATGGCTACACCTTC CASSLFPGAYGYTF
TRBJ1-2 - TRBV11-2 - TGTGCCAGCAGCCTCCCGAGCGATACAGGGACCGGAGGCTATGGCTACACCTTC CASSLPSDTGTGGYGYTF
TRBJ2-7 - TRBV28 - TGTGCCTGCCAGACAACCTTAGACAGTCCCTACGAGCAGTACTTC CACQTTLDSPYEQYF
TRBJ1-2 - TRBV4-2 - TGTGCCAGCAGCCCCCACGGACAGCTCTATGGCTACACCTTC CASSPHGQLYGYTF
TRBJ1-2 TRBD1 TRBV10-3 - TGTGCCATCAGTGTCGGACAGGGCTATGGCTACACCTTC CAISVGQGYGYTF
TRBJ1-5 - TRBV2 - TGTGCCAGCAGTGAAGTTCATAGGGGGAAGAGCAATCAGCCCCAGCATTTT CASSEVHRGKSNQPQHF
TRBJ2-5 - TRBV7-9 - TGTGCCAGCAGCTACCGGTGGGGAGTGTGGGAGACCCAGTACTTC CASSYRWGVWETQYF
TRBJ2-7 TRBD2 TRBV4-2 - TGTGCCAGCAGCCAAGATGGACCGTCGAAGCGGGGGGTTTCCTACGAGCAGTACTTC CASSQDGPSKRGVSYEQYF
TRBJ2-3 TRBD2 TRBV28 - TGTGCCAGCAGTTTTCACCAGCGGGGGGCCGACCCAGATACGCAGTATTTT CASSFHQRGADPDTQYF
TRBJ1-6 TRBD1 TRBV6-1 - TGTGCCAGCAGTGAGAAAGGGACAGCTAGAACCAGCTCCTATAATTCACCCCTCCACTTT CASSEKGTARTSSYNSPLHF
TRBJ1-6 - TRBV19 few TGTGCCCGCCTAACGGGGAGGGGACACATAGAGTCACCCCTCCACTTT CARLTGRGHIESPLHF
TRBJ2-3 - TRBV5-1 - TGCGCCAGCAGCTTTGGCGGATACTACACAGATACGCAGTATTTT CASSFGGYYTDTQYF
TRBJ2-3 - TRBV7-8 - TGTGCCAGCAGCCTCGCGGGGCCACGCACAGATACGCAGTATTTT CASSLAGPRTDTQYF
TRBJ1-6 - TRBV7-2 - TGTGCCAGCAGCAGCCTCAACTCCCCCCTCCACTTT CASSSLNSPLHF
TRBJ1-2 - TRBV28 - TGTGCCAGCAGTAAGTGGACAGCTAGTTCCACATGGGACACCTTC CASSKWTASSTWDTF
TRBJ2-5 TRBD2 TRBV5-6 - TGTGCCAGCAGCGCATGGACTAGCGGGGGGGACCAAGAGACCCAGTACTTC CASSAWTSGGDQETQYF
TRBJ2-3 TRBD2 TRBV11-2 - TGTGCCAGCAAACTAGCGGGGGATCATACGCAGTATTTT CASKLAGDHTQYF